Listed below are T cell receptor beta chains from one sample, sequenced in a study of T cell responses to AZD1222 COVID-19 vaccine. The repertoire was sequenced with immunoSEQ multiplex PCR; TCRdb's copy has only in-frame clones and lacks some. The sample shows approximately 73,000 clones, 80% to 85% of them seen only once. This specimen was peripheral blood, taken on day 0 of AZD1222 vaccination. The receptors stem from an adult in good health. Each CDR3 is given with its conserved first and last residue. Fields, in order: D gene, J gene, clone size, V gene, CDR3 DNA, CDR3 protein. D genes are given only for firm matches. Not all rows give a size; the values are once, few, many and, for expanded clones, a class.

>NA|TRBJ2-5|NA|TRBV5-6
TGTGCCAGCAGCCCGGATTGGGAGACCCAGTACTTC
CASSPDWETQYF
>TRBD2|TRBJ2-1|NA|TRBV19
TGTGCCAGTAGTATAGGAGGGGCTAGCGGGAGCGGGCATTCCTACAATGAGCAGTTCTTC
CASSIGGASGSGHSYNEQFF
>NA|TRBJ1-3|NA|TRBV7-9
TGTGCCAGCAGCTTGTCCGCAGGAAACACCATATATTTT
CASSLSAGNTIYF
>NA|TRBJ2-3|NA|TRBV4-2
TGTGCCAGCAGCCAAGAGGTACGAGATACGCAGTATTTT
CASSQEVRDTQYF
>NA|TRBJ2-7|NA|TRBV16
TGTGCCAGCAGCCCGACGGCGGGCTCCTACGAGCAGTACTTC
CASSPTAGSYEQYF
>NA|TRBJ2-7|NA|TRBV2
TGTGCCAGCAGTGGCGGGGACGAGCAGTACTTC
CASSGGDEQYF
>NA|TRBJ1-5|NA|TRBV30
TGTGCCTCGAGATCGGGCAATCAGCCCCAGCATTTT
CASRSGNQPQHF
>NA|TRBJ1-2|NA|TRBV19
TGTGCCAGTAGTATAGATGTGAAGATCTATGGCTACACCTTC
CASSIDVKIYGYTF
>TRBD1|TRBJ2-7|NA|TRBV29-1
TGCAGCGTTGAAGATGGACAGGGCGCCTACGAGCAGTACTTC
CSVEDGQGAYEQYF
>TRBD2|TRBJ2-3|NA|TRBV4-3
TGCGCCAGCAGCCAAACCCCGGGACTAGCGGGAGCAGATACGCAGTATTTT
CASSQTPGLAGADTQYF
>NA|TRBJ2-5|NA|TRBV19
TGTGCCAGTAGTCCCGGGGCTAGCATAGAGACCCAGTACTTC
CASSPGASIETQYF
>NA|TRBJ1-4|NA|TRBV6-6
TGTGCCAGCAAGCTGGGCCTCGGGACTAATGAAAAACTGTTTTTT
CASKLGLGTNEKLFF
>TRBD1|TRBJ1-6|NA|TRBV29-1
TGCAGCGTTGGGGACAGAAATAATTCACCCCTCCACTTT
CSVGDRNNSPLHF
>TRBD1|TRBJ2-6|NA|TRBV13
TGTGCCAGCAGCTTAGCGGTCCAGGGGGCAGACGGGGCCAACGTCCTGACTTTC
CASSLAVQGADGANVLTF
>NA|TRBJ2-6|NA|TRBV10-3
TGTGCCATCACAGGGTATTCCTCTGGGGCCAACGTCCTGACTTTC
CAITGYSSGANVLTF
>TRBD2|TRBJ2-7|NA|TRBV6-6
TGTGCCAGCAGTTACTCGGGGGGGGAACAGTACTTC
CASSYSGGEQYF
>NA|TRBJ2-1|NA|TRBV27
TGTGCCAGCAGTTCCGGACGGGAGCAGTTCTTC
CASSSGREQFF
>NA|TRBJ2-7|NA|TRBV5-4
TGTGCCAGCAGCTTGGATTCCTGGGACGAGCAGTACTTC
CASSLDSWDEQYF
>NA|TRBJ1-2|NA|TRBV5-3
TGTGCCAGGACCCCCAGGACAACTCTCTATGGCTACACCTTC
CARTPRTTLYGYTF
>NA|TRBJ1-5|once|TRBV5-5
TGTGCCAGCCACCGGACGGATGAGAGCAATCAGCCCCAGCATTTT
CASHRTDESNQPQHF
>NA|TRBJ2-7|few|TRBV29-1
TGCAGCGTTGTAACCAGGGCTCATTCCCACGAGCAGTACTTC
CSVVTRAHSHEQYF
>NA|TRBJ1-2|few|TRBV27
TGTGCCAGCAGTTTAACCCTATCCTATGGCTACACCTTC
CASSLTLSYGYTF
>NA|TRBJ2-3|NA|TRBV3-1/TRBV3-2
TGTGCCAGCAGCCAAGAACTGGAAGTGGCGCAGTATTTT
CASSQELEVAQYF
>NA|TRBJ1-2|NA|TRBV30
TGTGCCTGGAGTAGGAATTCGTATGGCTACACCTTC
CAWSRNSYGYTF
>NA|TRBJ2-2|NA|TRBV9
TGTGCCAGCAGCGTAGGGGTCGGGAGCGGAACCGGGGAGCTGTTTTTT
CASSVGVGSGTGELFF
>NA|TRBJ1-2|NA|TRBV27
TGTGCCAGCAGTTTTGTTACTCCGCAGGGCGCCTATGGCTACACCTTC
CASSFVTPQGAYGYTF
>NA|TRBJ1-4|NA|TRBV5-1
TGCGCCAGCAGCCCTGAGGGGCAGAGGGGAACTAATGAAAAACTGTTTTTT
CASSPEGQRGTNEKLFF
>NA|TRBJ2-1|NA|TRBV12-3/TRBV12-4
TGTGCCAGCGGTCCGGGAAAAAATGAGCAGTTCTTC
CASGPGKNEQFF
>NA|TRBJ1-2|few|TRBV4-3
TGCGCCAGCAGCCAAGATAGGGGGTATGGGGGTGGCTACACCTTC
CASSQDRGYGGGYTF
>TRBD1|TRBJ2-7|NA|TRBV30
TGTGCCTGGAGTGTAGAGGCAGGGGGACACGAGCAGTACTTC
CAWSVEAGGHEQYF
>TRBD1|TRBJ1-2|NA|TRBV4-3
TGCGCCAGCAGCCAGGACCGCGGGACAGGGATTGGCTACACCTTC
CASSQDRGTGIGYTF
>TRBD1|TRBJ2-3|NA|TRBV18
TGTGCCAGCTCACCACCGTTTGTGGACAGGTCTAGCACAGATACGCAGTATTTT
CASSPPFVDRSSTDTQYF
>TRBD2|TRBJ2-7|NA|TRBV7-2
TGTGCCAGCAGCTCACTAGCGGACCACCCCCCACACTTC
CASSSLADHPPHF
>NA|TRBJ1-1|NA|TRBV5-1
TGCGCCAGCAGCTTGAGTGGAACGGGGAACACTGAAGCTTTCTTT
CASSLSGTGNTEAFF
>NA|TRBJ1-5|NA|TRBV11-2
TGTGCCAGCAGCTTAGATGGGTTTGGGGGCCTAAATCAGCCCCAGCATTTT
CASSLDGFGGLNQPQHF
>TRBD1|TRBJ1-2|NA|TRBV25-1
TGTGCCAGCAGCCCCGGGACAGGGTATGGCTACACCTTC
CASSPGTGYGYTF
>TRBD1|TRBJ2-2|NA|TRBV6-5
TGTGCCAGCAGTTTAACAGGGGGCGGCTACGGGGAGCTGTTTTTT
CASSLTGGGYGELFF
>TRBD1|TRBJ1-1|NA|TRBV11-3
TGTGCCAGCAGCCTCGGACAGGGCGGGAACACTGAAGCTTTCTTT
CASSLGQGGNTEAFF
>NA|TRBJ2-1|NA|TRBV5-8
TGTGCCAGCAGCCTCGGGACCCCAAATGAGCAGTTCTTC
CASSLGTPNEQFF
>TRBD2|TRBJ2-1|few|TRBV4-3
TGCGCCAGCAGCCAAGTGATGTCTAGCGGGAGCGATGAGCAGTTCTTC
CASSQVMSSGSDEQFF
>TRBD2|TRBJ2-1|few|TRBV7-9
TGTGCCAGCAGCGTACTAGCGGGAGGCGGCGATGAGCAGTTCTTC
CASSVLAGGGDEQFF
>TRBD1|TRBJ1-2|NA|TRBV27
TGTGCCAGCAGTCTCGGGACAGGTGGCCATGGCTACACCTTC
CASSLGTGGHGYTF
>NA|TRBJ1-2|NA|TRBV12-3/TRBV12-4
TGTGCCAGCAACAACGGACAGCTCCATGGCTACACCTTC
CASNNGQLHGYTF
>TRBD2|TRBJ2-5|NA|TRBV4-3
TGCGCCAGCAGCCAAGGGACTGCGGGGGGGTGGGCCCAGTACTTC
CASSQGTAGGWAQYF
>NA|TRBJ1-1|NA|TRBV7-2
TGTGCCAGCAGCTTAGAACAAAACACTGAAGCTTTCTTT
CASSLEQNTEAFF
>NA|TRBJ2-1|NA|TRBV5-6
TGTGCCAGCAGCCTCCGTAGCGGTTACGGGAATGAGCAGTTCTTC
CASSLRSGYGNEQFF